This TCR beta chain originates from a study of early T cells in non-severe SARS-CoV-2 infection. This clonotype came up a few times. This CDR3 contains 13 residues. Between the trimmed V and J ends, which lost 7 bases and 0 bases, there was a span of 8 bases. CDR1 and CDR2 (germline): SNHLY, FYNNEI. MiXCR was run by TCRdb on the 5' RACE reads, yielding one entry per CDR3 protein. The data show tens of thousands of distinct CDR3 sequences, around 5% seen once. Sequencing was done on a sample of whole blood. The receptor was isolated from an adult who was a healthcare worker with PCR-confirmed SARS-CoV-2 infection or an uninfected control (not recorded which). This rearrangement joins TRBV2 to TRBJ2-3; no definite D call. The chain's CDR3 is CASILRSTDTQYF. The CDR3 DNA follows: TGTGCCAGCATATTACGGAGCACAGATACGCAGTATTTT.